Listed here is a single TCR beta chain. As processed by the authors: Amplification of reference gene primers provided the estimated nucleated cell counts. TCRdb keeps only in-frame clones here, not all; method: immunoSEQ multiplex PCR. The DNA was the basis for D and trimming; V, J and clone size are from that table. The sample holds about 210,000 clones, 80% to 90% seen once. The sample comes from a study of blood T cell repertoires in COVID-19. Study context: PBMCs, B-cell-depleted T cells, or T cells provided the cDNA or gDNA that made up the material.

This TCR derives from a man aged 35 to 55 with acute or convalescent COVID-19. Sequencing was performed on peripheral blood.

For the CDR3, the DNA is TGCGCCAGTAGCCAGGGCTATACCTACGAGCAGTACTTC. Translation gives CASSQGYTYEQYF. The V and J genes are TRBV5-1 and TRBJ2-7, with D perhaps matching TRBD1 (5 bases). Germline CDR1 SGHRS, CDR2 YFSETQ. Trimming left V 8 bases short and J 2 bases short, with 14 bases between. The CDR3 is 13 residues long.